This TCR beta chain was profiled in a study of CD8+CD57+ T cells in acquired aplastic anemia. Both TCR beta VDJ combination and CDR3 sequence profiling were carried out. Genomic DNA was the template for this profiling. TCRdb used MiXCR to reprocess the reads, holding one entry per CDR3 protein. The table shows around 200,000 distinct CDR3 sequences, with under 55% occurring only once. Worth noting for this clonotype: A much more abundant neighbour one base away suggests this may be a read error. The conserved closing phenylalanine or tryptophan is absent in this CDR3, likely reflecting a read error.

All sequencing subjects had displayed CD8+CD57+ cell expansion on flow cytometry. Patients were untreated when blood was sampled. Germline values: CDR1 SGHTS, CDR2 YDEGEE. The ends were cut back, 0 bases at V and 5 bases at J, with 14 bases in the middle. The CDR3 sequence is 15 residues long. Sequencing was performed on sorted CD4+, CD8+, or CD8+CD57+ T cells (not recorded which) from PBMCs. V usage is TRBV5-8 and J usage is TRBJ2-5; D might be TRBD1 (5 bases). The source is a human donor with aplastic anemia. The CDR3 nucleotides read TGTGCCAGCAGCTTGGAGAGGCAGGGAAGGGAGACCCAGTACCTC. It specifies CASSLERQGRETQYL.